This TCR beta chain derives from a study of T cell responses to AZD1222 COVID-19 vaccine. Background on the study: Second-dose intervals near 4 or 12 weeks were combined. Study results and limitations: Recipients of AZD1222 seropositive at baseline numbered only five or six. Possibly, clonal diversity was underestimated; donors were largely white British and included more females. Reports indicate that nearly half of spike-specific TCRs are directed at unmutated variant regions.

Per the germline V gene, CDR1 is SGHTA and CDR2 is FQGNSA. The CDR3 sequence is 14 residues long. V lost 5 bases to trimming and J lost 6 bases; unmatched junction nucleotides: 7. Of note for this clone: Its antigen is still unknown.

The table came from immunoSEQ multiplex PCR; TCRdb's copy has only in-frame clones and leaves some out. The sample has roughly 86,000 clones, around 87% seen once. This material consisted of peripheral blood, taken on day 0 of AZD1222 vaccination. The chain has TRBV7-2 and TRBJ2-1; TRBD1 aligns across 7 bases. This clonotype was obtained from an adult in good health. Here the CDR3 DNA reads TGTGCCAGCAGCCCCCCCCCAGGGGGCAATGAGCAGTTCTTC. It is translated as CASSPPPGGNEQFF.